The 2 T cell receptor beta chains listed next were all sequenced from one sample in a study of T cells in Graves' hyperthyroidism and ophthalmopathy. The CDR3 regions of TCR beta were amplified from RNA transcripts. HTBI primers were employed in a first-round RT-PCR of the TCR CDR3. TCRdb redid the calling of the multiplex PCR reads with MiXCR, one entry per CDR3 protein. The table has approximately 400,000 distinct CDR3 sequences, 19% seen once. The sample taken for sequencing was blood. Receptors originate from a woman aged 18-29 years with Graves' hyperthyroidism.

This clonotype was detected ten times or more. The J gene is TRBJ2-2, the V gene TRBV12-3 or TRBV12-4, with 7 bases matching TRBD1. The CDR3 sequence is 14 residues long. V was clipped by 7 bases and J by 5 bases; unmatched bases: 7. In DNA form, the CDR3 reads TGTGCCAGCATCTGGGCAGGGGGAACCGGGGAGCTGTTTTTT. This gives the protein CASIWAGGTGELFF.

As regards this clonotype: This may be a read error: a much more frequent sequence differs by one nucleotide. The chain is built from TRBV20-1 and TRBJ1-1; no reliable D call. The CDR3 is 13 amino acids. Germline CDR1 reads DFQATT; CDR2 reads SNEGSKA (reference sequence). This chain's CDR3 is CSARVSPNTEACF. The CDR3 DNA sequence: TGCAGTGCTAGAGTCTCCCCGAACACTGAAGCTTGCTTT.